These T cell receptor beta chains were read from a single sample in a study of cytomegalovirus exposure and HLA in healthy donors. The assay was immunoSEQ multiplex PCR, and TCRdb's table has in-frame clones only and misses some. The repertoire has 120,000 or so clones, approximately 76% of them found once; the top ten carry roughly 31%. The sequenced sample consisted of PBMCs. All receptors come from a man aged 55 to 70 in good health and CMV-seropositive. The CDR3 runs from the conserved cysteine through the conserved F or W.

V gene: TRBV5-6; CDR3 protein: CASSPRAHYGYTF
V gene: TRBV5-1; CDR3 protein: CASSLEGLSSYEQYF
V gene: TRBV5-1; CDR3 protein: CASSTGQGGTEAFF
V gene: TRBV5-1; CDR3 protein: CASSPQGGVANEKLFF
V gene: TRBV5-4; CDR3 protein: CASKAGTGGLNTEAFF
V gene: TRBV11-2; CDR3 protein: CASSLRLAGAYNEQFF
V gene: TRBV19; CDR3 protein: CASSIVAGVNTEAFF
V gene: TRBV12-5; CDR3 protein: CASGLAEWNRPTNEKLFF
V gene: TRBV5-1; CDR3 protein: CASSGTGSGSSTQYF
V gene: TRBV30; CDR3 protein: CAWSVRRGVYNSPLHF
V gene: TRBV5-1; CDR3 protein: CASSLDRAVYGYTF
V gene: TRBV6-6; CDR3 protein: CASSRDGGGNTIYF
V gene: TRBV7-9; CDR3 protein: CASSLDMNTEAFF
V gene: TRBV7-3; CDR3 protein: CASSSGGAEYNEQFF
V gene: TRBV18; CDR3 protein: CASSPPGLSGAGANVLTF
V gene: TRBV6-1; CDR3 protein: CASSVEGASEQYF
V gene: TRBV6-4; CDR3 protein: CASSDRDRATEAFF
V gene: TRBV30; CDR3 protein: CACTWAGGYTF
V gene: TRBV19; CDR3 protein: CASRPDVIAGAQHF
V gene: TRBV14; CDR3 protein: CASSQLSGWRENEYEQYF
V gene: TRBV29-1; CDR3 protein: CSAVKTGLGTGELFF
V gene: TRBV7-9; CDR3 protein: CASSLVGGGPREQYF
V gene: TRBV4-2; CDR3 protein: CASSPRTEGDSPLHF
V gene: TRBV29-1; CDR3 protein: CSVGGWGRRNTEAFF
V gene: TRBV9; CDR3 protein: CASSVRRERGTDTQYF
V gene: TRBV6-5; CDR3 protein: CASSYTGTGTYEQYF
V gene: TRBV11-2; CDR3 protein: CASSLVRDANEQFF
V gene: TRBV2; CDR3 protein: CASLQGASSPLHF
V gene: TRBV28; CDR3 protein: CASSLRRSSGPDTGELFF